The 29 T cell receptor beta chains reported below all come from one sample, sequenced in a study of T cells after yellow fever vaccination. TCRdb re-derived calls from the 5' RACE reads in MiXCR, one entry per CDR3 protein. The table shows approximately 580,000 distinct CDR3 sequences, with about 17% occurring only once. The sample in question was PBMCs, obtained 5 days after the first yellow fever vaccination. The source is a man aged 18 to 35 who received the YFV17D yellow fever vaccine.

This clonotype appeared a few times. The chain employs TRBV12-3 or TRBV12-4 and TRBJ1-2; possible D gene TRBD1, 6 bases. V shed 6 bases and J shed 4 bases, with 21 bases lying between them. The CDR3 sequence is 16 residues long. The CDR3 here is CASSDSDSLPLYGYTF. The DNA of the CDR3 is TGTGCCAGCAGCGACTCGGACAGTCTACCCCTCTATGGCTACACCTTC.

V is TRBV7-9 and J is TRBJ1-2; 10 bases match TRBD1. This CDR3 region has 12 residues. The ends lost 6 bases at V and 14 bases at J; junction bases unmatched: 9. CDR1 SEHNR and CDR2 FQNEAQ come from the germline V gene (reference sequence). The CDR3 DNA is TGTGCCAGCAGTCGGGGGACAGGGGACTTTACCTTC. As protein: CASSRGTGDFTF.

V is TRBV4-1 and J is TRBJ2-2; no clear D. The germline gives CDR1 MGHRA, CDR2 YSYEKL. The CDR3 covers 15 residues. Trimming removed 2 bases from V and 6 bases from J, with 13 bases in between. CDR3: CASSQPQAVPGELFF. The CDR3 DNA reads as TGCGCCAGCAGCCAACCTCAGGCGGTTCCCGGGGAGCTGTTTTTT.

This clonotype occurred many times. V gene TRBV5-1 combines with J gene TRBJ2-7, with a weak D call TRBD1 (6 bases). CDR1 and CDR2 (germline): SGHRS, YFSETQ. This CDR3 contains 14 residues. Trimming pared 2 bases from V and 3 bases from J, leaving 12 bases between. CDR3 bases: TGCGCCAGCAGCTTTATGGACAGCAGCTACGAGCAGTACTTC. Translated: CASSFMDSSYEQYF.

The rearrangement uses TRBV9 and TRBJ2-2; tentatively, D is TRBD1 or TRBD2 (5 bases each). Trimming pared 4 bases from V and 1 base from J, leaving 14 bases between. The length of the CDR3 is 16 residues. CDR1 is SGDLS, CDR2 YYNGEE, per germline. Here the CDR3 DNA reads TGTGCCAGCAGCAAAAGAGGGGCCATGAACACCGGGGAGCTGTTTTTT. Translated: CASSKRGAMNTGELFF. The full variable domain, its missing parts supplied by reference TRBV9 and TRBJ2-2, is DSGVTQTPKHLITATGQRVTLRCSPRSGDLSVYWYQQSLDQGLQFLIQYYNGEERAKGNILERFSAQQFPDLHSELNLSSLELGDSALYFCASSKRGAMNTGELFFGEGSRLTVL.

This clonotype was picked up a small number of times. The chain uses TRBV12-3 or TRBV12-4 and TRBJ2-1; 7 bases fit TRBD2. The CDR3 covers 14 residues. With 5 bases clipped from V and 5 bases from J, the junction kept 6 bases outside the gene matches. CDR3 region: CASSIGGSHNEQFF. The CDR3 coding sequence is TGTGCCAGCAGTATCGGGGGGTCTCACAATGAGCAGTTCTTC.

This clonotype has only a few counts. The rearrangement uses TRBV20-1 and TRBJ2-3; possible D gene TRBD2, 6 bases. The germline gives CDR1 DFQATT, CDR2 SNEGSKA (reference sequence). V lost 4 bases to trimming and J lost 0 bases, with 20 bases between them. The CDR3 is 17 amino acids. The CDR3 region has the DNA TGCAGTGCTAATTTTCGAGGTCGCGGGGCTAGCACAGATACGCAGTATTTT. It encodes CSANFRGRGASTDTQYF.

The chain carries TRBV5-1 and TRBJ2-5; D remains ambiguous. Germline V gene data show CDR1 as SGHRS and CDR2 as YFSETQ. Trimming took off 2 bases at V and 5 bases at J, with 10 bases between the two ends. The CDR3 consists of 13 residues. The CDR3 nucleotides are TGCGCCAGCAGCTTTGCACAGCAGGAGACCCAGTACTTC. Translated, it gives CASSFAQQETQYF.

This clonotype was counted a few times. This rearrangement joins TRBV6-2 or TRBV6-3 to TRBJ1-1, with 11 nucleotides matching TRBD1. The CDR3 covers 15 residues. With 1 base clipped from V and 4 bases from J, the junction kept 2 bases outside the gene matches. Germline CDR1 MNHEY, CDR2 SVGEGT. CDR3: CASSYYGTGGTEAFF. In nucleotides, the CDR3 is TGTGCCAGCAGTTACTACGGGACAGGGGGCACTGAAGCTTTCTTT.

The chain combines TRBV11-2 with TRBJ2-5; 10 bases agree with TRBD2. V was clipped by 4 bases and J by 3 bases; unmatched bases: 14. This CDR3 is 18 amino acids long. Germline assignment: CDR1 SGHAT and CDR2 FQNNGV. The CDR3 spells CASSYGLAAPPREETQYF. The CDR3 nucleotides read TGTGCCAGCAGCTACGGACTAGCGGCCCCTCCACGGGAAGAGACCCAGTACTTC.

This chain joins TRBV6-5 and TRBJ1-5; D is ambiguous. Trimming stripped 1 base from V and 9 bases from J, with 16 bases between. CDR3 length: 15 residues. CDR1 is MNHEY and CDR2 is SVGAGI in the germline V gene. The DNA of the CDR3 is TGTGCCAGCAGTTACTGGGTGTCAGAGAGCGGGCCCCAGCATTTT. Translation gives CASSYWVSESGPQHF.

The rearrangement uses TRBV29-1 and TRBJ2-5, with a possible D match to TRBD2 (5 bases). This CDR3 contains 15 residues. The V gene lost 0 bases and the J gene lost 0 bases, with 11 bases spanning the gap. In germline, CDR1 is SQVTM, CDR2 ANQGSEA. This CDR3 is CSVEDPNGDQETQYF. As DNA, the CDR3 is TGCAGCGTTGAAGACCCGAACGGGGACCAAGAGACCCAGTACTTC. The whole variable domain, remainder taken from reference TRBV29-1 and TRBJ2-5, is SAVISQKPSRDICQRGTSLTIQCQVDSQVTMMFWYRQQPGQSLTLIATANQGSEATYESGFVIDKFPISRPNLTFSTLTVSNMSPEDSSIYLCSVEDPNGDQETQYFGPGTRLLVL.

V usage is TRBV7-6 and J usage is TRBJ1-1, with TRBD1 identical over 7 bases. The CDR3 spans 18 residues. V gave up 5 bases and J gave up 1 base; unmatched junction bases: 16. Per the germline V gene, CDR1 is SGHVS and CDR2 is FNYEAQ. The CDR3 DNA reads as TGTGCCAGCAGCGAGGGACAGCGCGGCGTCTGGGGGAACACTGAAGCTTTCTTT. It codes for CASSEGQRGVWGNTEAFF. The complete variable domain, with remaining parts taken from reference TRBV7-6 and TRBJ1-1, reads GAGVSQSPRYKVTKRGQDVALRCDPISGHVSLYWYRQALGQGPEFLTYFNYEAQQDKSGLPNDRFSAERPEGSISTLTIQRTEQRDSAMYRCASSEGQRGVWGNTEAFFGQGTRLTVV.

The V call is TRBV4-1, the J call TRBJ2-4; D is unresolved. The germline V gene encodes CDR1 MGHRA and CDR2 YSYEKL. Trimming pared 2 bases from V and 0 bases from J, leaving 20 bases between. This CDR3 has 19 residues. The CDR3 nucleotides are TGCGCCAGCAGCCAATCCCCCGCACGACGGTCAAGAGCCAAAAACATTCAGTACTTC. It codes for CASSQSPARRSRAKNIQYF.

The chain joins TRBV7-2 to TRBJ1-1, with 8 bases identical to TRBD1. J was trimmed by 2 bases and V by 7 bases; bases with no gene match: 6. Germline loops: CDR1 SGHTA, CDR2 FQGNSA. The CDR3 runs to 14 residues. The CDR3: CASTSDRVNTEAFF. CDR3 in DNA: TGTGCCAGCACCTCGGACAGGGTCAACACTGAAGCTTTCTTT.

There are a few counts of this clonotype. The chain recombines TRBV7-2 with TRBJ1-1; D possibly corresponds to TRBD1 (5 bases). The CDR3 contains 14 residues. Germline CDR1 SGHTA, CDR2 FQGNSA. V lost 6 bases to trimming and J lost 5 bases, with 16 bases between them. CDR3 sequence: CASRSGLGATEAFF. CDR3 coding DNA: TGTGCCAGCAGATCTGGGCTTGGGGCTACTGAAGCTTTCTTT.

The gene calls are TRBV6-5 and TRBJ2-1, with D possibly being TRBD2 (6 bases). CDR3 length equals 17 residues. The germline V and J ends were trimmed by 0 bases and 2 bases, with 14 bases remaining between them. The V gene's germline CDR1 is MNHEY and CDR2 SVGAGI. DNA of the CDR3: TGTGCCAGCAGTTACTCGGACTATGGGGGGACCTACAATGAGCAGTTCTTC. It specifies CASSYSDYGGTYNEQFF.

This clonotype was found a few times. CDR3 residues: CASSVHSLNTEAFF. CDR3 coding DNA: TGTGCCAGCAGTGTTCACAGCTTAAACACTGAAGCTTTCTTT. The J gene is TRBJ1-1, the V gene TRBV12-3 or TRBV12-4; no clear D. The CDR3 sequence is 14 residues long. Deletions cut 5 bases from V and 2 bases from J, with 12 bases between.

This clonotype was observed a handful of times. The chain links TRBV7-2 to TRBJ2-7; 9 bases agree with TRBD1. With V trimmed by 4 bases and J by 4 bases, 8 bases remained unmatched. CDR1 SGHTA and CDR2 FQGNSA come from the germline V gene. CDR3 length equals 15 residues. The CDR3 DNA reads as TGTGCCAGCAGCTCCCCGGACAGGGGTAGTTACGAGCAGTACTTC. It encodes CASSSPDRGSYEQYF. Full variable domain (missing parts from reference TRBV7-2 and TRBJ2-7): GAGVSQSPSNKVTEKGKDVELRCDPISGHTALYWYRQSLGQGLEFLIYFQGNSAPDKSGLPSDRFSAERTGGSVSTLTIQRTQQEDSAVYLCASSSPDRGSYEQYFGPGTRLTVT.

This clonotype was seen ten or more times. The chain links TRBV5-1 to TRBJ2-3, with 7 bases matching TRBD1. Trimming removed 4 bases from V and 6 bases from J; junction bases left unmatched: 11. The CDR3 runs 15 residues. In germline, CDR1 is SGHRS, CDR2 YFSETQ. CDR3 region: CASSQGVGSGDTQYF. CDR3 sequence (DNA): TGCGCCAGCAGCCAGGGGGTAGGGAGCGGCGATACGCAGTATTTT.

The table lists this clonotype with a few counts. The gene calls are TRBV27 and TRBJ2-2; D gene ambiguous. The CDR3 loop spans 15 amino acids. V dropped 2 bases and J dropped 0 bases, with 7 bases sitting between them. Germline CDR1 and CDR2: MNHEY and SMNVEV (reference sequence). CDR3 loop: CASSLRSPNTGELFF. As DNA, the CDR3 is TGTGCCAGCAGTTTACGGTCACCGAACACCGGGGAGCTGTTTTTT.

This chain joins TRBV5-4 and TRBJ2-1; TRBD1 agrees at 7 bases. Trimming cost V 2 bases and J 8 bases; bases outside gene matches: 4. The CDR3 is 13 amino acids. CDR1 and CDR2 (germline): SGHNT, YYREEE (reference sequence). CDR3 coding DNA: TGTGCCAGCAGCTTTACAGGGGCAGATGAGCAGTTCTTC. Its protein product is CASSFTGADEQFF.

The V call is TRBV7-9, the J call TRBJ1-1; TRBD1 matches at 7 bases. The CDR3 extends over 15 amino acids. CDR1 SEHNR and CDR2 FQNEAQ come from the germline V gene (reference sequence). With V trimmed by 0 bases and J by 4 bases, 5 bases remained unmatched. This CDR3 reads CASSLAGGLITEAFF. CDR3 coding DNA: TGTGCCAGCAGCTTAGCAGGGGGCTTGATCACTGAAGCTTTCTTT.

V gene TRBV24-1 combines with J gene TRBJ2-5, with 11 nucleotides matching TRBD1. V lost 3 bases, J lost 5 bases, and 10 bases stayed unmatched. The germline V gene has CDR1 KGHDR and CDR2 SFDVKD. There are 17 residues in the CDR3. The CDR3 region has the DNA TGTGCCACCAGTGATCCGACCGGGACAGGGGGGACGGAGACCCAGTACTTC. It encodes CATSDPTGTGGTETQYF.

A few counts support this clonotype. As DNA, the CDR3 is TGTGCCAGCAGTCACAAGGGTGGTCCGGGACAGGTTCCCTATAATTCACCCCTCCACTTT. This gives the protein CASSHKGGPGQVPYNSPLHF. The chain uses TRBV27 and TRBJ1-6; 8 bases are shared with TRBD1. Germline CDR1 and CDR2: MNHEY and SMNVEV (reference sequence). V shed 5 bases, J shed 2 bases, and the junction held 17 bases outside the gene matches. This CDR3 has 20 amino acids.

This clonotype was detected only a few times. The CDR3 DNA reads TGTGCCAGCAGTGAAGTGGGGGCGCGAGGAAACACCATATATTTT. Translated: CASSEVGARGNTIYF. The chain uses TRBV6-1 and TRBJ1-3, with D possibly matching TRBD1 (6 bases). V was shortened by 1 base and J by 4 bases, with 11 bases between the two germline ends. From germline, CDR1 is MNHNS and CDR2 SASEGT. This CDR3 contains 15 residues.

The V call is TRBV6-1, the J call TRBJ2-5, with 8 bases aligning to TRBD1. From germline, CDR1 is MNHNS and CDR2 SASEGT. J gave up 4 bases and V 5 bases, and 18 bases lay outside the gene matches. The CDR3 extends over 18 amino acids. As DNA, the CDR3 is TGTGCCAGCAGTCCCGGGACAGGCGATAACAGACCGGGAGAGACCCAGTACTTC. This codes for CASSPGTGDNRPGETQYF.

J is TRBJ2-3 and V is TRBV20-1; 9 bases agree with TRBD2. From germline, CDR1 is DFQATT and CDR2 SNEGSKA (reference sequence). V lost 5 bases to trimming and J lost 3 bases; unmatched junction nucleotides: 9. The CDR3 covers 15 residues. This chain's CDR3 is CSAPGGLAVTDTQYF. The CDR3 DNA reads TGCAGTGCTCCCGGGGGACTAGCAGTTACAGATACGCAGTATTTT.

The CDR3 sequence is CASSPTTGVGQPQHF. The CDR3 coding sequence is TGTGCCAGCTCACCAACGACAGGGGTCGGTCAGCCCCAGCATTTT. The chain links TRBV18 to TRBJ1-5, with TRBD1 matching over 8 bases. The CDR3 contains 15 residues. In germline, CDR1 is KGHSH, CDR2 LQKENI. The J segment lost 6 bases and the V segment lost 2 bases, leaving 6 bases of the junction unmatched.